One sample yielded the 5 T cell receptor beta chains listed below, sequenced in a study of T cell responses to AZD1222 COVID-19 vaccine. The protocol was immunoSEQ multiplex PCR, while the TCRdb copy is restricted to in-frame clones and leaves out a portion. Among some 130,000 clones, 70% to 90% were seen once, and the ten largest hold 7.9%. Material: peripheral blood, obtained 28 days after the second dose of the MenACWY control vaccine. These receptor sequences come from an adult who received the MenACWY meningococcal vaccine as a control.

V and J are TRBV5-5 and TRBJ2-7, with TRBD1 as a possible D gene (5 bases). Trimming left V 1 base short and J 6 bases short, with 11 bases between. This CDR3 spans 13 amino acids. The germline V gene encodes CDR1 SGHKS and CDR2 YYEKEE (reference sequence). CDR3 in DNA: TGTGCCAGCAGCTTGCAGGGCGTTGGCGAGCAGTACTTC. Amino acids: CASSLQGVGEQYF.

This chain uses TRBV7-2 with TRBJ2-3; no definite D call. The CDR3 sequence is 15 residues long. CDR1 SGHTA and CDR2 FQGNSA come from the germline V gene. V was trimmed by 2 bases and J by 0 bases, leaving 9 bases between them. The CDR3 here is CASSLRPSSTDTQYF. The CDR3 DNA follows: TGTGCCAGCAGCTTAAGGCCCTCTAGCACAGATACGCAGTATTTT.

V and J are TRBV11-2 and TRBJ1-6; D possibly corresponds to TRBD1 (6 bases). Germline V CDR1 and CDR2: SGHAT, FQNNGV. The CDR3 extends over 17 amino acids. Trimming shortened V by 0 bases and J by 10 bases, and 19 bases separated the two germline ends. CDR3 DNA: TGTGCCAGCAGCTTAGAATTAAGGCAGGGACAACGGTCACCCCTCCACTTT. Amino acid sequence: CASSLELRQGQRSPLHF.

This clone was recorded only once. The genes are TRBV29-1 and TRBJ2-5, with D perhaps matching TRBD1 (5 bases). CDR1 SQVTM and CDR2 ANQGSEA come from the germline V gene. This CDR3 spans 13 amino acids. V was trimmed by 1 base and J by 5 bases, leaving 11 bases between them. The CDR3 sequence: CSVEGGRAETQYF. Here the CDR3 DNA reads TGCAGCGTTGAAGGGGGCAGGGCTGAGACCCAGTACTTC.

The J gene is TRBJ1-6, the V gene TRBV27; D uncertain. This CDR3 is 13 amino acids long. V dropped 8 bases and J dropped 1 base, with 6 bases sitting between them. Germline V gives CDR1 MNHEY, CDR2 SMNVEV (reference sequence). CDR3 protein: CASGGSYNSPLHF. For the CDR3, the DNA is TGTGCCAGCGGAGGTTCCTATAATTCACCCCTCCACTTT.